These 21 T cell receptor beta chains originate from one sample sequenced in a study of cytomegalovirus exposure and HLA in healthy donors. Sequencing was performed with immunoSEQ multiplex PCR; in TCRdb, only in-frame clones are kept and a portion is missing. This sample has fewer than 90,000 clones, with approximately 93% found just once. Sequenced material: PBMCs. The receptors stem from a woman aged 18-29 years in good health and CMV-seronegative.

This clone appeared once. J is TRBJ2-4 and V is TRBV7-2, with D possibly TRBD1 on 6 matching bases. The CDR3 totals 17 residues. Germline loops: CDR1 SGHTA, CDR2 FQGNSA. The V gene lost 1 base and the J gene lost 0 bases, with 13 bases spanning the gap. CDR3 sequence reads: CASSLGSQGLAKNIQYF. The DNA for the CDR3 is TGTGCCAGCAGCTTAGGTTCGCAGGGGCTAGCCAAAAACATTCAGTACTTC. The full variable domain, its missing parts supplied by reference TRBV7-2 and TRBJ2-4, is GAGVSQSPSNKVTEKGKDVELRCDPISGHTALYWYRQSLGQGLEFLIYFQGNSAPDKSGLPSDRFSAERTGGSVSTLTIQRTQQEDSAVYLCASSLGSQGLAKNIQYFGAGTRLSVL.

The chain combines TRBV7-8 with TRBJ1-1; D remains ambiguous. CDR1 SGHVS and CDR2 FQNEAQ come from the germline V gene. Trimming left V 1 base short and J 4 bases short, with 16 bases between. This CDR3 is 16 amino acids long. CDR3 bases: TGTGCCAGCAGCTTAGGGGCCGGCATGAGCGGCACTGAAGCTTTCTTT. Its translation: CASSLGAGMSGTEAFF.

The chain employs TRBV28 and TRBJ1-2, with 9 bases lining up with TRBD1. Germline trimming cut 3 bases from V and 12 bases from J; bases unmatched to any gene: 8. Germline V gene data show CDR1 as MDHEN and CDR2 as SYDVKM. This CDR3 comprises 13 residues. The CDR3 nucleotides read TGTGCCAGCAGTTTCCCCGGACAGGGGATCCACACCTTC. Protein product: CASSFPGQGIHTF.

The V and J genes are TRBV5-1 and TRBJ1-1, with D hard to call. Trimming pared 5 bases from V and 6 bases from J, leaving 17 bases between. Germline CDR1 reads SGHRS; CDR2 reads YFSETQ. The CDR3 consists of 14 residues. CDR3 in amino acids: CASSEAPGLPEAFF. The CDR3 DNA follows: TGCGCCAGCAGTGAAGCCCCGGGTCTACCTGAAGCTTTCTTT.

DNA of the CDR3: TGTGCCAGCAGCAGCCAGGTAGGACAGGGAGGATACGGCTACACCTTC. Its protein is CASSSQVGQGGYGYTF. The genes are TRBV7-9 and TRBJ1-2, with 8 bases aligning to TRBD1. Germline assignment: CDR1 SEHNR and CDR2 FQNEAQ (reference sequence). CDR3 size: 16 residues. The ends lost 5 bases at V and 8 bases at J; junction bases unmatched: 16.

This chain joins TRBV29-1 and TRBJ2-5, with D tentatively TRBD1 (5 bases). The CDR3 has 12 residues. V was trimmed by 8 bases and J by 5 bases, leaving 15 bases between them. Germline V gives CDR1 SQVTM, CDR2 ANQGSEA. The CDR3 loop reads CSTSDNLETQYF. For the CDR3, the DNA is TGCAGCACATCGGACAATCTCGAGACCCAGTACTTC.

This rearrangement joins TRBV9 to TRBJ1-2; D might be TRBD1 (6 bases). CDR3 size: 16 residues. The V gene lost 3 bases and the J gene lost 4 bases, with 19 bases spanning the gap. Germline CDR1 and CDR2: SGDLS and YYNGEE. CDR3 amino acids: CASSDPRGRGVYGYTF. CDR3 sequence (DNA): TGTGCCAGCAGCGACCCCCGGGGGAGGGGGGTCTATGGCTACACCTTC.

J is TRBJ1-3 and V is TRBV2, with D possibly being TRBD1 (6 bases). The ends were cut back, 7 bases at V and 0 bases at J, with 10 bases in the middle. The germline V gene has CDR1 SNHLY and CDR2 FYNNEI. The CDR3 consists of 14 residues. CDR3 sequence: CASMGQLSGNTIYF. The DNA of the CDR3 is TGTGCCAGCATGGGACAACTCTCTGGAAACACCATATATTTT.

This rearrangement joins TRBV18 to TRBJ2-2, with 8 bases lining up with TRBD1. With V trimmed by 3 bases and J by 3 bases, 6 bases remained unmatched. The CDR3 runs to 16 residues. Per germline, CDR1 KGHSH and CDR2 LQKENI. The CDR3 DNA sequence: TGTGCCAGCTCACCTCAACAGGGGGGCGACACCGGGGAGCTGTTTTTT. This gives the protein CASSPQQGGDTGELFF.

The chain joins TRBV7-5 to TRBJ2-2; TRBD1 is the table's D call, not checked against the DNA. TRBV7-5 is an annotated pseudogene. This CDR3 has 19 amino acids. The CDR3 loop reads CARGTSCLGGRGWTGELFF. The CDR3 DNA reads TGTGCCAGAGGTACATCCTGCCTTGGGGGCAGGGGGTGGACCGGGGAGCTGTTTTTT.

This chain links TRBV6-5 with TRBJ2-1; D remains unclear. CDR3 length: 14 amino acids. The V and J ends lost 2 bases and 6 bases respectively, with 11 bases between them. The germline V gene encodes CDR1 MNHEY and CDR2 SVGAGI. CDR3: CASSYEASSNEQFF. The CDR3 coding sequence is TGTGCCAGCAGTTACGAAGCCTCGAGCAATGAGCAGTTCTTC.

The chain uses TRBV5-1 and TRBJ2-5; the D is unclear. Germline V CDR1 and CDR2: SGHRS, YFSETQ. Deletions cut 0 bases from V and 4 bases from J, with 10 bases between. The CDR3 extends over 14 amino acids. Here the CDR3 reads CASSLASGPETQYF. As DNA, the CDR3 is TGCGCCAGCAGCTTGGCGTCCGGTCCAGAGACCCAGTACTTC.

The chain has TRBV11-3 and TRBJ1-1, with TRBD1 matching 8 bases. This CDR3 contains 17 residues. Germline V gene data show CDR1 as SGHNT and CDR2 as YENEEA. J lost 2 bases, V lost 5 bases, and 13 bases had no gene match. Written as DNA, the CDR3 is TGTGCCAGCAGCCTCACATTCCCAGGGACAGGTAACACTGAAGCTTTCTTT. Protein sequence: CASSLTFPGTGNTEAFF. Supplemented by reference TRBV11-3 and TRBJ1-1, the full variable domain reads EAGVVQSPRYKIIEKKQPVAFWCNPISGHNTLYWYLQNLGQGPELLIRYENEEAVDDSQLPKDRFSAERLKGVDSTLKIQPAELGDSAVYLCASSLTFPGTGNTEAFFGQGTRLTVV.

The chain is built from TRBV27 and TRBJ1-5; 8 bases map to TRBD1. Looked up from germline, CDR1 is MNHEY and CDR2 is SMNVEV (reference sequence). The CDR3 length is 14 residues. V lost 3 bases to trimming and J lost 3 bases; unmatched junction nucleotides: 1. As DNA, the CDR3 is TGTGCCAGCAGTTTGCAGGGGGCCAATCAGCCCCAGCATTTT. Its translation is CASSLQGANQPQHF.

The rearrangement joins TRBV2 to TRBJ2-1; TRBD2 matches 8 bases. The CDR3 is 16 amino acids. CDR1 and CDR2 from the germline V gene are SNHLY and FYNNEI. The J segment lost 0 bases and the V segment lost 9 bases, leaving 10 bases of the junction unmatched. The CDR3 DNA is TGTGCCAGACAGACGGGGGGGACGAGCTCCTACAATGAGCAGTTCTTC. Its translation: CARQTGGTSSYNEQFF. Full variable domain (missing parts from reference TRBV2 and TRBJ2-1): EPEVTQTPSHQVTQMGQEVILRCVPISNHLYFYWYRQILGQKVEFLVSFYNNEISEKSEIFDDQFSVERPDGSNFTLKIRSTKLEDSAMYFCARQTGGTSSYNEQFFGPGTRLTVL.

CDR3 amino acids: CASSSPAPGGGYTF. The CDR3 DNA follows: TGCGCCAGCAGCTCCCCAGCCCCAGGGGGAGGCTACACCTTC. The genes are TRBV5-1 and TRBJ1-2; TRBD1 matches 7 bases. Germline V CDR1 and CDR2: SGHRS, YFSETQ. The CDR3 runs to 14 residues. J lost 8 bases, V lost 3 bases, and 10 bases had no gene match. Combining the CDR3 with reference TRBV5-1 and TRBJ1-2 gives the whole variable domain KAGVTQTPRYLIKTRGQQVTLSCSPISGHRSVSWYQQTPGQGLQFLFEYFSETQRNKGNFPGRFSGRQFSNSRSEMNVSTLELGDSALYLCASSSPAPGGGYTFGSGTRLTVV.

This clone was recorded once. The rearrangement joins TRBV11-3 to TRBJ2-5; 7 bases are shared with TRBD1. Germline loops: CDR1 SGHNT, CDR2 YENEEA. The CDR3 sequence is 14 residues long. Losses at the gene ends were 2 bases for V and 2 bases for J; bases not matched to a gene: 2. The CDR3 DNA sequence: TGTGCCAGCAGCTTACGGGACAGTCAAGAGACCCAGTACTTC. It encodes CASSLRDSQETQYF.

Here the CDR3 reads CASSPGAGNTIYF. The DNA of the CDR3 is TGTGCCAGCAGTCCGGGAGCTGGAAACACCATATATTTT. The genes are TRBV27 and TRBJ1-3; the D is unclear. The V and J ends lost 5 bases and 2 bases respectively, with 7 bases between them. Per the germline V gene, CDR1 is MNHEY and CDR2 is SMNVEV (reference sequence). The CDR3 is 13 residues long.

The table lists this clone with a count of one. The chain joins TRBV2 to TRBJ2-3, with 9 bases that match TRBD2. J was trimmed by 2 bases and V by 6 bases; bases with no gene match: 3. Germline V CDR1 and CDR2: SNHLY, FYNNEI. The CDR3 has 14 amino acids. The CDR3 sequence: CASRIAGVTDTQYF. The CDR3 DNA sequence: TGTGCCAGCAGGATAGCGGGGGTCACAGATACGCAGTATTTT. The full variable domain, rest sourced from reference TRBV2 and TRBJ2-3, is EPEVTQTPSHQVTQMGQEVILRCVPISNHLYFYWYRQILGQKVEFLVSFYNNEISEKSEIFDDQFSVERPDGSNFTLKIRSTKLEDSAMYFCASRIAGVTDTQYFGPGTRLTVL.

The gene calls are TRBV28 and TRBJ2-5; tentative D call: TRBD1 (6 bases). Germline loops: CDR1 MDHEN, CDR2 SYDVKM. V was cut by 9 bases and J by 4 bases, with 15 bases left in between. This CDR3 region has 13 residues. The CDR3 protein is CASGQSGPETQYF. CDR3 sequence (DNA): TGTGCCAGTGGACAGTCGGGCCCAGAGACCCAGTACTTC.

V usage is TRBV30 and J usage is TRBJ2-1; the D is unclear. Germline lookup yields CDR1 GTSNPN and CDR2 SVGIG (reference sequence). This CDR3 comprises 12 residues. V lost 3 bases, J lost 15 bases, and 18 bases lay in between. Here the CDR3 reads CAWSDQRQEPFF. CDR3 in DNA: TGTGCCTGGAGCGACCAACGACAAGAACCGTTCTTC.